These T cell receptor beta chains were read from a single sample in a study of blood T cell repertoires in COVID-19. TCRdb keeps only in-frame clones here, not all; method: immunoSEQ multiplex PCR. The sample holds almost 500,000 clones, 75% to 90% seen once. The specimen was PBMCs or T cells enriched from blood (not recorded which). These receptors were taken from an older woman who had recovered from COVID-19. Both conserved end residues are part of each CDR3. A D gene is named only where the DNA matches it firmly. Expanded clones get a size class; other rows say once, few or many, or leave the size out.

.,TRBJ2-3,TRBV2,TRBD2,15,CASSEMGLGADTQYF,TGTGCCAGCAGTGAAATGGGACTAGGGGCAGATACGCAGTATTTT
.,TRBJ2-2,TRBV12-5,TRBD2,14,CASGWTSFDGELFF,TGTGCTAGTGGTTGGACTAGCTTTGACGGGGAGCTGTTTTTT
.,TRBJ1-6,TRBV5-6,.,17,CASSHADRSSYNSPLHF,TGTGCCAGCAGCCATGCCGACAGGAGCTCCTATAATTCACCCCTCCACTTT
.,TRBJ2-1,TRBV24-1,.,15,CATSEAGGLYNEQFF,TGTGCCACCAGTGAGGCCGGGGGTCTTTACAATGAGCAGTTCTTC
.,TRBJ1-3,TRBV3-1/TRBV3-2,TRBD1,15,CASSRQGDSGNTIYF,TGTGCCAGCAGCAGGCAGGGGGACTCTGGAAACACCATATATTTT
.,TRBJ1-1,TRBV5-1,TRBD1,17,CASSLDPWTGGDTEAFF,TGCGCCAGCAGCTTGGACCCCTGGACAGGGGGGGACACTGAAGCTTTCTTT
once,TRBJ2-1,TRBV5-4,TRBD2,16,CASSLGLAGGPNEQFF,TGTGCCAGCAGCTTGGGACTAGCGGGGGGGCCCAATGAGCAGTTCTTC
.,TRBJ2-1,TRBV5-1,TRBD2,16,CASSFFRTGGYNEQFF,TGCGCCAGCAGCTTTTTCAGGACGGGGGGATACAATGAGCAGTTCTTC
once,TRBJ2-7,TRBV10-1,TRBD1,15,CASSGGGTGTYEQYF,TGCGCCAGCAGTGGGGGGGGGACAGGGACCTACGAGCAGTACTTC
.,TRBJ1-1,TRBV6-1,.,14,CASSEAWRNTEAFF,TGTGCCAGCAGTGAAGCGTGGAGGAACACTGAAGCTTTCTTT
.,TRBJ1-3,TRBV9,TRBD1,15,CASSVSQGVGNTIYF,TGTGCCAGCAGCGTATCGCAGGGGGTCGGAAACACCATATATTTT
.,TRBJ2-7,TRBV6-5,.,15,CASSPQLAGPYEQYF,TGTGCCAGCAGTCCTCAGTTAGCAGGGCCCTACGAGCAGTACTTC